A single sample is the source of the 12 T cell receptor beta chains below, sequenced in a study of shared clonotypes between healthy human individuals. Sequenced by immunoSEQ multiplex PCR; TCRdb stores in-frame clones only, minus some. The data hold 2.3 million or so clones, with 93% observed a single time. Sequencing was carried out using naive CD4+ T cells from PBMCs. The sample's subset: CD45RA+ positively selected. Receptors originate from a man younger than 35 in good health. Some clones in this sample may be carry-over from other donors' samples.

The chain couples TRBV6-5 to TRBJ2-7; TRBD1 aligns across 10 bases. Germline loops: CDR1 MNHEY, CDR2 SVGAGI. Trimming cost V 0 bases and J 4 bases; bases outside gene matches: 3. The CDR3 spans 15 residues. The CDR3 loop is CASSYSGQGKYEQYF. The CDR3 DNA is TGTGCCAGCAGTTACTCGGGACAGGGGAAGTACGAGCAGTACTTC.

CDR3 coding DNA: TGCGCCAGCAGCTTGGGCCCTTTTCCGGCAGCTAACGAGCAGTACTTC. It specifies CASSLGPFPAANEQYF. The chain uses TRBV5-1 and TRBJ2-7; D remains ambiguous. Trimming left V 0 bases short and J 5 bases short, with 18 bases between. There are 16 residues in the CDR3. CDR1 and CDR2 (germline): SGHRS, YFSETQ.

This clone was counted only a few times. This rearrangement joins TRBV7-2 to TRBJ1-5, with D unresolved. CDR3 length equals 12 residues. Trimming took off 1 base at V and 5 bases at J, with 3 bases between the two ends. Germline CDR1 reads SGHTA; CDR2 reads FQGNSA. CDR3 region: CASSLDHQPQHF. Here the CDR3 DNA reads TGTGCCAGCAGCTTAGACCATCAGCCCCAGCATTTT.

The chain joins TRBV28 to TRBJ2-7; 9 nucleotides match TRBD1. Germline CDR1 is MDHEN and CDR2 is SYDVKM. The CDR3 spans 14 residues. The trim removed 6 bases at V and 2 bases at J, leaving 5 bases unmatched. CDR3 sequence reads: CASRGTGKAYEQYF. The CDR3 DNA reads TGTGCCAGCAGGGGGACAGGGAAAGCCTACGAGCAGTACTTC.

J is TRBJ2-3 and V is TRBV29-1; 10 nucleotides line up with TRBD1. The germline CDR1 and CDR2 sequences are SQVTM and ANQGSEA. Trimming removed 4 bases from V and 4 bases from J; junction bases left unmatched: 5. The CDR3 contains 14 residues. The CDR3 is CSVGKGQGPDTQYF. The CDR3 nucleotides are TGCAGCGTTGGGAAGGGACAGGGGCCAGATACGCAGTATTTT.

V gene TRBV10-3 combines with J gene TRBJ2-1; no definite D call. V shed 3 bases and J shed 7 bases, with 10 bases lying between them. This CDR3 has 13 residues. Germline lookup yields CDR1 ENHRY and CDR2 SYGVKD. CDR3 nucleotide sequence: TGTGCCATCAGTGACCAACAGCCTAATGAGCAGTTCTTC. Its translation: CAISDQQPNEQFF.

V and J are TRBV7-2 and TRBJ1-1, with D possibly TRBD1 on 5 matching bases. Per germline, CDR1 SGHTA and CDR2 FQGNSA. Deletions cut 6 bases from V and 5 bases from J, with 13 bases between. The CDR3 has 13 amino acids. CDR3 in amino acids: CASSSQGGTEAFF. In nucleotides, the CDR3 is TGTGCCAGCAGTTCTCAGGGAGGGACTGAAGCTTTCTTT.

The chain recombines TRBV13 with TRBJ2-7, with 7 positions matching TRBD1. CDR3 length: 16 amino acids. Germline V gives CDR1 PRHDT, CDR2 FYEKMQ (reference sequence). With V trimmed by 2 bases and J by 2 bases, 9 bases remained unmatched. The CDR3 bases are TGTGCCAGCAGCTTACTTTGGCAGGGGGAGACCTACGAGCAGTACTTC. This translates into CASSLLWQGETYEQYF.

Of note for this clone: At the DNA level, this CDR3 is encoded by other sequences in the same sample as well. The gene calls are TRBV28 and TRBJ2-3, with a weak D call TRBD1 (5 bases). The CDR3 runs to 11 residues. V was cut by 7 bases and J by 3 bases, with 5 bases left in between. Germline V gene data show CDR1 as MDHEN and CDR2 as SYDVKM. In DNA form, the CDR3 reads TGTGCCAGCAAGGGGACAGATACGCAGTATTTT. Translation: CASKGTDTQYF.

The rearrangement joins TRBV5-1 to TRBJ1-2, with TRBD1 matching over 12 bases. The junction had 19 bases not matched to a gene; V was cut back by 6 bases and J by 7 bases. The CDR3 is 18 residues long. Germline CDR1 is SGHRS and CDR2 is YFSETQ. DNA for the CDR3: TGCGCCAGCAAGTCGGGACAGGGGGCCAAGTTTGTACTTGGTGGCTACACCTTC. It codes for CASKSGQGAKFVLGGYTF.

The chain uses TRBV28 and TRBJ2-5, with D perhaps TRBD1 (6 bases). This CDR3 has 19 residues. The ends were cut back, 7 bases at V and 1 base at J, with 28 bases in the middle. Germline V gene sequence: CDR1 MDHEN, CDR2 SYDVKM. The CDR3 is CASTTPWGRNPMAQETQYF. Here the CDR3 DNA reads TGTGCCAGCACCACCCCATGGGGGCGGAACCCCATGGCCCAAGAGACCCAGTACTTC. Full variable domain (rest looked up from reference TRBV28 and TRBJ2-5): DVKVTQSSRYLVKRTGEKVFLECVQDMDHENMFWYRQDPGLGLRLIYFSYDVKMKEKGDIPEGYSVSREKKERFSLILESASTNQTSMYLCASTTPWGRNPMAQETQYFGPGTRLLVL.

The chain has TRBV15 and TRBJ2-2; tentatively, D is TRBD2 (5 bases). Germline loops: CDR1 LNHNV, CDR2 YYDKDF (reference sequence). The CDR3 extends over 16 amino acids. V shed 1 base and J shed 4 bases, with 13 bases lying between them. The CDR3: CATSRGGAGFTGELFF. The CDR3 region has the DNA TGTGCCACCAGCAGAGGGGGAGCCGGATTCACCGGGGAGCTGTTTTTT.